These 10 T cell receptor beta chains share one sample of origin, sequenced in a study of tissue T cells after allogeneic stem cell transplantation (dated by TCRdb to between 2021 and 2024). Receptor amplification or capture employed the immunoSEQ multiplex PCR assay. TCRdb's version of the immuneACCESS table is confined to in-frame rearrangements and falls short of the full clone set. An unresolved V gene accounts for under half of the shortfall where checked; the remainder is of unknown origin. In this sample the table shows about 24,000 clones, about 70% of which occur a single time. Of the sample, less than 8.5% falls within the top ten clones. This sample's time point label indicates: human tissue collected at research (rapid) autopsy. The sequencing here drew on tissue from the ileum, taken at autopsy. These receptors originate from a female donor over 55 with lung cancer.

The CDR3 nucleotides are TGTGCCAGCAGGCCCACAGGGGGCTTGACTGAAGCTTTCTTT. Amino acids: CASRPTGGLTEAFF. This chain connects TRBV11-3 to TRBJ1-1, with TRBD1 identical over 9 bases. V dropped 6 bases and J dropped 5; count of bases not matched to a gene: 7. The CDR3 has 14 amino acids. Germline-derived CDR1 and CDR2 are SGHNT and YENEEA. The variable domain in full, with the rest retrieved from reference TRBV11-3 and TRBJ1-1, is EAGVVQSPRYKIIEKKQPVAFWCNPISGHNTLYWYLQNLGQGPELLIRYENEEAVDDSQLPKDRFSAERLKGVDSTLKIQPAELGDSAVYLCASRPTGGLTEAFFGQGTRLTVV.

V is TRBV2 and J is TRBJ2-7; 11 positions agree with TRBD2. Unmatched junction bases numbered 10, after V lost 8 bases and J lost 13 bases. This CDR3 contains 12 residues. Germline loops: CDR1 SNHLY, CDR2 FYNNEI. In DNA form, the CDR3 reads TGTGCCAGCCATATAGCGGGAGGGGGAGAATACTTC. As protein: CASHIAGGGEYF.

The chain is built from TRBV25-1 and TRBJ2-7; TRBD1 aligns across 10 bases. This CDR3 region has 14 residues. CDR1 is MGHDK and CDR2 is SYGVNS in the germline V gene. The V segment lost 2 bases and the J segment 3 bases; nucleotides outside the gene matches: 1. DNA for the CDR3: TGTGCCAGCAGTGAAAGGACAGGGGGCTACGAGCAGTACTTC. Translated, it gives CASSERTGGYEQYF.

The chain recombines TRBV5-1 with TRBJ1-1, with TRBD1 matching over 8 bases. CDR1 and CDR2 from the germline V gene are SGHRS and YFSETQ. The V and J ends lost 7 bases and 4 bases, in that order; junction bases with no gene match: 15. CDR3 length equals 16 residues. Here the CDR3 DNA reads TGCGCCAGCCATTCCTCAGGGGGCCGAAGGGGCACTGAAGCTTTCTTT. Translation: CASHSSGGRRGTEAFF.

J is TRBJ2-5 and V is TRBV6-5; 7 nucleotides match TRBD1. CDR3 length: 13 amino acids. CDR1 is MNHEY and CDR2 is SVGAGI in the germline V gene. After removal of 6 bases from V and 4 bases from J, the junction contained 5 bases not matched to a gene. The CDR3 loop reads CASSSGTVETQYF. The CDR3 bases are TGTGCCAGCAGCTCCGGGACAGTAGAGACCCAGTACTTC.

This clone rates as medium-sized. In DNA form, the CDR3 reads TGTGCCAGCAGCTTGGACTGGGACAGGGATTCGACAGATACGCAGTATTTT. It specifies CASSLDWDRDSTDTQYF. The chain links TRBV5-8 to TRBJ2-3; 9 bases align to TRBD1. V was clipped by 0 bases and J by 3 bases; unmatched bases: 8. CDR1 SGHTS and CDR2 YDEGEE come from the germline V gene. The CDR3 is made up of 17 amino acids.

The rearrangement joins TRBV6-5 to TRBJ2-3, with D tentatively TRBD1 or TRBD2 (5 bases each). This CDR3 contains 15 residues. Germline lookup yields CDR1 MNHEY and CDR2 SVGAGI. Trimming cost V 2 bases and J 1 base, with 10 bases left between them. The CDR3: CASSYTGTGTDTQYF. The CDR3 DNA sequence: TGTGCCAGCAGTTACACCGGGACCGGCACAGATACGCAGTATTTT.

The J gene is TRBJ2-3, the V gene TRBV11-1; perhaps TRBD1 as D (6 bases). V lost 4 bases and J 2 bases, leaving 13 bases between the germline ends. The germline CDR1 and CDR2 sequences are SGHAT and FQDESV (reference sequence). This CDR3 has 15 residues. DNA of the CDR3: TGTGCCAGCAGCTCCGGGGACACCGACACAGATACGCAGTATTTT. Its protein is CASSSGDTDTDTQYF.

The chain joins TRBV30 to TRBJ2-7; weak D call: TRBD1 (5 bases). Trimming cost V 2 bases and J 5 bases, with 16 bases left between them. Germline V gives CDR1 GTSNPN, CDR2 SVGIG (reference sequence). The CDR3 extends over 14 amino acids. CDR3 protein: CAWSSGQGLDEQYF. The CDR3 region has the DNA TGTGCCTGGAGTTCTGGTCAGGGTCTAGACGAGCAGTACTTC.

The J gene is TRBJ2-3, the V gene TRBV6-5; 9 nucleotides match TRBD1. The CDR3 loop spans 15 amino acids. Trimming took 4 bases from V and 3 from J; bases not matched to a gene: 5. Per the germline V gene, CDR1 is MNHEY and CDR2 is SVGAGI. CDR3 sequence (DNA): TGTGCCAGCAGTTTACAGGGGGCCGGGACAGATACGCAGTATTTT. It encodes CASSLQGAGTDTQYF.